This passage covers 27 T cell receptor beta chains from one sample sequenced in a study of human T cells and chemical hapten exposure. Each CDR3 protein gets one entry after TCRdb re-called the RACE reads with MiXCR. This repertoire shows about 400,000 distinct CDR3 sequences, about 6% found once; its top ten account for about 5.4%. Indicated time point: patch test 2, 6 weeks after DPC sensitization. Described treatment: therapeutic diphenylcyclopropenone sensitization with weekly scalp DPC. Specimen: whole blood, collected in connection with sensitization to the hapten diphenylcyclopropenone (DPC). These TCRs come from a woman aged 18-29 years with alopecia areata. Some clones in this sample may be carry-over from other donors' samples.

J is TRBJ2-7 and V is TRBV6-5, with D perhaps matching TRBD2 (7 bases). The V and J ends lost 0 bases and 6 bases respectively, with 18 bases between them. Germline assignment: CDR1 MNHEY and CDR2 SVGAGI. The CDR3 has 16 amino acids. The CDR3 sequence: CASSYSSGGAFFEQYF. Written as DNA, the CDR3 is TGTGCCAGCAGTTACTCTAGTGGGGGGGCCTTTTTCGAGCAGTACTTC.

This clonotype has only a few counts. The V call is TRBV28, the J call TRBJ2-7, with 10 bases fitting TRBD2. CDR3 size: 16 residues. Germline lookup yields CDR1 MDHEN and CDR2 SYDVKM. The V gene end was trimmed by 3 bases and the J gene end by 2 bases; junction bases not matched to a gene: 7. CDR3 loop: CASSFRLAGDTYEQYF. CDR3 bases: TGTGCCAGCAGTTTCAGGCTAGCGGGGGATACCTACGAGCAGTACTTC.

The chain combines TRBV6-6 with TRBJ1-2; no definite D call. Germline V gives CDR1 MNHNY, CDR2 SVGAGI (reference sequence). CDR3 size: 16 residues. Deletions cut 2 bases from V and 4 bases from J, with 17 bases between. The CDR3 DNA follows: TGTGCCAGCAGTTACCTAAGTCCAGGTTTGGGCTATGGCTACACCTTC. Translated: CASSYLSPGLGYGYTF.

This clonotype was seen ten or more times. CDR3 in amino acids: CASSVWDLPSGEQYF. CDR3 nucleotides: TGTGCCAGCAGCGTATGGGACCTCCCCTCGGGCGAGCAGTACTTC. The chain joins TRBV9 to TRBJ2-7; D possibly uses TRBD1 or TRBD2 (5 bases each). This CDR3 has 15 amino acids. Germline V gives CDR1 SGDLS, CDR2 YYNGEE. V was cut by 1 base and J by 6 bases, with 17 bases left in between. The complete variable domain, with remaining parts taken from reference TRBV9 and TRBJ2-7, reads DSGVTQTPKHLITATGQRVTLRCSPRSGDLSVYWYQQSLDQGLQFLIQYYNGEERAKGNILERFSAQQFPDLHSELNLSSLELGDSALYFCASSVWDLPSGEQYFGPGTRLTVT.

In this sample, this clonotype turned up many times. CDR3 nucleotides: TGCGCCAGCAGCCAAGACGGGGAGCCCGGTGAGCAGTTCTTC. Translation: CASSQDGEPGEQFF. This chain connects TRBV4-3 to TRBJ2-1, with a possible D match to TRBD2 (5 bases). The CDR3 covers 14 residues. Per germline, CDR1 LGHNA and CDR2 YSLEER. V was cut by 0 bases and J by 9 bases, with 12 bases left in between.

This clonotype has just a few counts. V is TRBV12-3 or TRBV12-4 and J is TRBJ2-6; D is undetermined. Trimming cost V 4 bases and J 0 bases, with 7 bases left between them. CDR3 size: 15 residues. For the CDR3, the DNA is TGTGCCAGCAGTTCTGTGCTCTCTGGGGCCAACGTCCTGACTTTC. It specifies CASSSVLSGANVLTF.

This clonotype was picked up a small number of times. The CDR3: CASSSIKLAGCPNEQFF. CDR3 DNA sequence: TGTGCCAGCAGCAGTATAAAACTAGCGGGGTGCCCCAATGAGCAGTTCTTC. The chain recombines TRBV7-4 with TRBJ2-1, with 10 bases aligning to TRBD2. The germline gives CDR1 SGHVT, CDR2 SQSDAQ. The V gene end was trimmed by 5 bases and the J gene end by 6 bases; junction bases not matched to a gene: 13. This CDR3 spans 17 amino acids.

In this sample, this clonotype turned up many times. This sequence joins TRBV9 and TRBJ1-3; D is unclear. V shed 1 base and J shed 1 base, with 6 bases lying between them. Germline V gene data show CDR1 as SGDLS and CDR2 as YYNGEE. The CDR3 length is 14 residues. This CDR3 is CASSVQSSGNTIYF. The DNA for the CDR3 is TGTGCCAGCAGCGTACAGTCTTCTGGAAACACCATATATTTT.

The rearrangement joins TRBV12-3 or TRBV12-4 to TRBJ2-5, with 10 bases lining up with TRBD1. Trimming at V came to 5 bases and at J to 1 base, leaving 7 bases not matched to a gene. This CDR3 is built from 16 residues. CDR3 coding DNA: TGTGCCAGCAGTCCCCCGGGACAGGGGACCCAAGAGACCCAGTACTTC. Protein sequence: CASSPPGQGTQETQYF.

This clonotype came up a few times. The chain couples TRBV20-1 to TRBJ2-3, with 9 bases identical to TRBD1. CDR1 is DFQATT, CDR2 SNEGSKA, per germline (reference sequence). The CDR3 consists of 15 residues. V lost 0 bases to trimming and J lost 4 bases; unmatched junction nucleotides: 5. CDR3 DNA: TGCAGTGCTAGAGATTCCGACAGGGGGGCAGATACGCAGTATTTT. Translation: CSARDSDRGADTQYF.

There are many counts of this clonotype. This sequence joins TRBV28 and TRBJ1-6; the match to TRBD1 covers 11 bases. The CDR3 is 14 residues long. Trimming took 8 bases from V and 10 from J; bases not matched to a gene: 7. Germline V gene sequence: CDR1 MDHEN, CDR2 SYDVKM. The CDR3, as DNA: TGTGCCAGCGACAAGGGACAGGGGGACTCACCCCTCCACTTT. Translated: CASDKGQGDSPLHF.

This clonotype was seen at least ten times. The rearrangement joins TRBV4-2 to TRBJ2-7; 8 bases fit TRBD1. The ends lost 3 bases at V and 1 base at J; junction bases unmatched: 8. The CDR3 is 16 residues long. Germline V CDR1 and CDR2: LGHNA, YNFKEQ. CDR3 amino acids: CASSQSDRGPSYEQYF. CDR3 in DNA: TGTGCCAGCAGCCAGAGTGACAGGGGTCCTTCCTACGAGCAGTACTTC.

This clonotype occurred a few times. The chain carries TRBV6-2 or TRBV6-3 and TRBJ2-2; tentatively, D is TRBD1 (5 bases). Germline V gene sequence: CDR1 MNHEY, CDR2 SVGEGT. The CDR3 has 15 residues. V lost 6 bases to trimming and J lost 4 bases, with 15 bases between them. Here the CDR3 reads CASSRTLRGTGELFF. In DNA form, the CDR3 reads TGTGCCAGCAGCCGGACCCTTAGGGGCACCGGGGAGCTGTTTTTT.

The table lists this clonotype with many counts. V gene TRBV28 combines with J gene TRBJ1-4; 8 positions match TRBD1. Germline CDR1 is MDHEN and CDR2 is SYDVKM. V was clipped by 5 bases and J by 8 bases; unmatched bases: 10. The CDR3 covers 15 residues. This CDR3 reads CASSIPGGEGEKLFF. The DNA for the CDR3 is TGTGCCAGCAGTATTCCAGGGGGCGAGGGAGAAAAACTGTTTTTT.

The V and J genes are TRBV3-1 and TRBJ1-1; D is possibly TRBD1 (5 bases). Germline values: CDR1 LGHDT, CDR2 YNNKEL (reference sequence). V lost 1 base, J lost 0 bases, and 15 bases lay in between. CDR3 length: 17 residues. CDR3 nucleotides: TGTGCCAGCAGCCAAGTTCCGGGGGAGGGGATGAACACTGAAGCTTTCTTT. It yields the protein CASSQVPGEGMNTEAFF.

Details on this clonotype: A much bigger clone sits one base away, suggesting this may be a read error. The CDR3 DNA sequence: TGCGCCAGCAGCTTGGGACTAGTGGGGGGTAGCCTCACAGATACGCAGTATTTT. Encoded protein: CASSLGLVGGSLTDTQYF. V and J are TRBV5-1 and TRBJ2-3; possibly TRBD2 for D (6 bases). The CDR3 has 18 residues. V lost 0 bases and J lost 2, with 19 bases in between. CDR1 SGHRS and CDR2 YFSETQ come from the germline V gene.

This clonotype was picked up many times. The chain joins TRBV20-1 to TRBJ2-1; D call uncertain. The germline CDR1 and CDR2 sequences are DFQATT and SNEGSKA (reference sequence). V gave up 6 bases and J gave up 6 bases, with 12 bases separating them. The CDR3 totals 12 residues. The CDR3 DNA sequence: TGCAGTGCATTTCTAAAGTCCAATGAGCAGTTCTTC. Translating gives CSAFLKSNEQFF.

The chain carries TRBV12-3 or TRBV12-4 and TRBJ1-5, with 8 bases identical to TRBD1. J lost 9 bases, V lost 3 bases, and 10 bases had no gene match. CDR3 length: 15 amino acids. The CDR3 DNA sequence: TGTGCCAGCAGTTTCGGACAGGGCGGGATGATGCCCCAGCATTTT. Translating gives CASSFGQGGMMPQHF.

The chain has TRBV5-4 and TRBJ2-6; the D is unclear. The germline V gene has CDR1 SGHNT and CDR2 YYREEE (reference sequence). Deletions cut 0 bases from V and 0 bases from J, with 7 bases between. The CDR3 runs to 16 residues. The CDR3 sequence: CASSLDGFSGANVLTF. CDR3 coding DNA: TGTGCCAGCAGCTTGGACGGGTTCTCTGGGGCCAACGTCCTGACTTTC. The full variable domain, with the rest looked up from reference TRBV5-4 and TRBJ2-6, is ETGVTQSPTHLIKTRGQQVTLRCSSQSGHNTVSWYQQALGQGPQFIFQYYREEENGRGNFPPRFSGLQFPNYSSELNVNALELDDSALYLCASSLDGFSGANVLTFGAGSRLTVL.

This clonotype was counted between two and nine times. This chain connects TRBV15 to TRBJ2-7; 9 positions match TRBD1. The CDR3 length is 14 residues. From germline, CDR1 is LNHNV and CDR2 YYDKDF (reference sequence). J gave up 6 bases and V 0 bases, and 3 bases lay outside the gene matches. The CDR3 protein is CATSREGTGFEQYF. Here the CDR3 DNA reads TGTGCCACCAGCAGAGAAGGGACAGGGTTCGAGCAGTACTTC. Full variable domain (rest looked up from reference TRBV15 and TRBJ2-7): DAMVIQNPRYQVTQFGKPVTLSCSQTLNHNVMYWYQQKSSQAPKLLFHYYDKDFNNEADTPDNFQSRRPNTSFCFLDIRSPGLGDTAMYLCATSREGTGFEQYFGPGTRLTVT.

The chain combines TRBV2 with TRBJ1-2; the D is unclear. Trimming shortened V by 7 bases and J by 4 bases, and 10 bases separated the two germline ends. The CDR3 covers 12 residues. Germline V gene data show CDR1 as SNHLY and CDR2 as FYNNEI. CDR3 nucleotide sequence: TGTGCCAGCAAGGTCTCATTCTATGGCTACACCTTC. Amino acids: CASKVSFYGYTF. Filled out from reference TRBV2 and TRBJ1-2, the complete variable domain reads EPEVTQTPSHQVTQMGQEVILRCVPISNHLYFYWYRQILGQKVEFLVSFYNNEISEKSEIFDDQFSVERPDGSNFTLKIRSTKLEDSAMYFCASKVSFYGYTFGSGTRLTVV.

The table lists this clonotype with many counts. The chain couples TRBV20-1 to TRBJ2-3, with 9 positions matching TRBD2. Unmatched junction bases numbered 7, after V lost 5 bases and J lost 4 bases. The CDR3 is made up of 14 amino acids. Per germline, CDR1 DFQATT and CDR2 SNEGSKA (reference sequence). CDR3 amino acids: CSAPISGGADTQYF. CDR3 DNA sequence: TGCAGTGCTCCCATTAGCGGGGGCGCAGATACGCAGTATTTT.

This clonotype was counted ten times or more. V is TRBV11-1 and J is TRBJ1-1; 8 bases agree with TRBD1. The germline gives CDR1 SGHAT, CDR2 FQDESV (reference sequence). CDR3 length: 14 residues. With 3 bases clipped from V and 5 bases from J, the junction kept 5 bases outside the gene matches. This CDR3 reads CASSFRQGRTEAFF. CDR3 bases: TGTGCCAGCAGCTTCCGACAGGGGAGGACTGAAGCTTTCTTT.

This clonotype has more than one count but fewer than ten. The chain uses TRBV7-9 and TRBJ2-6, with a tentative D call TRBD1 (6 bases). The CDR3 loop spans 19 amino acids. The V gene lost 7 bases and the J gene lost 0 bases, with 22 bases spanning the gap. CDR1 and CDR2 from the germline V gene are SEHNR and FQNEAQ (reference sequence). The CDR3: CASTPRGYGASSGANVLTF. CDR3 in DNA: TGTGCCAGCACCCCCAGGGGTTACGGGGCCAGCTCTGGGGCCAACGTCCTGACTTTC.

This clonotype showed up many times. The chain couples TRBV20-1 to TRBJ2-1, with 7 bases identical to TRBD1. With 4 bases clipped from V and 10 bases from J, the junction kept 7 bases outside the gene matches. The CDR3 is made up of 12 amino acids. The germline V gene has CDR1 DFQATT and CDR2 SNEGSKA (reference sequence). This chain's CDR3 is CSATDRDGEQFF. The CDR3, as DNA: TGCAGTGCTACAGACAGGGATGGAGAGCAGTTCTTC.

This clonotype came up many times. The chain links TRBV10-3 to TRBJ1-3; a possible D gene is TRBD1 (6 bases). Trimming stripped 10 bases from V and 1 base from J, with 14 bases between. CDR3 length: 14 residues. Germline V gene sequence: CDR1 ENHRY, CDR2 SYGVKD. CDR3 protein: CATSTGPSGNTIYF. The CDR3, as DNA: TGTGCCACCTCAACAGGGCCGTCTGGAAACACCATATATTTT.

This clonotype was counted between two and nine times. In nucleotides, the CDR3 is TGTGCCAGCACCCCACCCGGACTAGCGGGGGGACCCAGCACAGATACGCAGTATTTT. As protein: CASTPPGLAGGPSTDTQYF. The chain links TRBV6-1 to TRBJ2-3, with TRBD2 identical over 14 bases. With 7 bases clipped from V and 0 bases from J, the junction kept 12 bases outside the gene matches. CDR3 length: 19 residues. CDR1 MNHNS and CDR2 SASEGT come from the germline V gene.